One and the same sample provided the 17 T cell receptor beta chains below, sequenced in a study of CD8+CD57+ T cells in acquired aplastic anemia. Sequenced patients had shown CD8+CD57+ cell expansion by flow cytometry. CDR3 and TCR beta VDJ profiling relied on genomic DNA as the template. Using its own MiXCR run on the reads, TCRdb lists one record per CDR3 protein. The sample contains under 200,000 distinct CDR3 sequences, around 48% of which appear only once. The source material was sorted CD4+, CD8+, or CD8+CD57+ T cells (not recorded which) from PBMCs. These TCRs come from a human donor with aplastic anemia.

The chain carries TRBV2 and TRBJ2-7; TRBD1 matches 10 bases. CDR3 size: 13 residues. Germline CDR1 SNHLY, CDR2 FYNNEI. V was pared by 8 bases and J by 2 bases, with 3 bases of the junction left unmatched. CDR3 in amino acids: CASGQGVTYEQYF. For the CDR3, the DNA is TGTGCCAGCGGACAGGGGGTAACCTACGAGCAGTACTTC.

This clonotype was seen a single time. The rearrangement links TRBV29-1 to TRBJ1-1; tentatively, D is TRBD1 (5 bases). The ends were cut back, 5 bases at V and 3 bases at J, with 22 bases in the middle. The germline V gene has CDR1 SQVTM and CDR2 ANQGSEA. This CDR3 comprises 16 residues. The CDR3, as DNA: TGCAGCGTTTCGGGGGTCGGGCAGGGAAGAGACACTGAAGCTTTCTTT. Amino acids: CSVSGVGQGRDTEAFF.

The CDR3 bases are TGTGCCAGCAGTTTCACAGGGATAACGGCCAAAAACATTCAGTACTTC. Translating gives CASSFTGITAKNIQYF. This rearrangement joins TRBV28 to TRBJ2-4; TRBD1 might be the D (6 bases). With 3 bases removed from V and 1 base from J, the gap between germline ends came to 13 bases. Germline CDR1 reads MDHEN; CDR2 reads SYDVKM. This CDR3 contains 16 residues.

The sample holds many counts of this clonotype. This CDR3 is CASSRLAGELGHEQYF. DNA of the CDR3: TGTGCCAGCAGTCGACTAGCGGGAGAGTTAGGCCACGAGCAGTACTTC. The chain links TRBV6-1 to TRBJ2-7; 12 bases line up with TRBD2. Germline lookup yields CDR1 MNHNS and CDR2 SASEGT. CDR3 length: 16 residues. V shed 5 bases and J 5 bases; nucleotides not matched to a gene: 10.

V usage is TRBV12-5 and J usage is TRBJ2-1; TRBD1 is a possible D gene (5 bases). Germline V gene data show CDR1 as LGHNT and CDR2 as FRNRAP. Trimming removed 1 base from V and 1 base from J, with 8 bases in between. CDR3 length equals 15 residues. CDR3 loop: CASGLGGGSYNEQFF. The DNA of the CDR3 is TGTGCTAGTGGTTTGGGGGGCGGTTCCTACAATGAGCAGTTCTTC.

This clonotype showed up many times. The V call is TRBV19, the J call TRBJ1-4; D is uncertain. Trimming cost V 5 bases and J 0 bases, with 10 bases left between them. In germline, CDR1 is LNHDA, CDR2 SQIVND (reference sequence). The CDR3 covers 15 residues. For the CDR3, the DNA is TGTGCCAGTAGTCCGGGAGACGCAACTAATGAAAAACTGTTTTTT. Translation: CASSPGDATNEKLFF.

The chain is built from TRBV5-1 and TRBJ1-3; D is uncertain. Germline V CDR1 and CDR2: SGHRS, YFSETQ. The CDR3 has 18 amino acids. Trimming shortened V by 6 bases and J by 2 bases, and 24 bases separated the two germline ends. The CDR3 DNA is TGCGCCAGCACCCTAGGTGGATCCGGACCGCTCACTGGAAACACCATATATTTT. This encodes CASTLGGSGPLTGNTIYF.

This clonotype was seen a handful of times. The CDR3 sequence is CATRLSGATTNEKLFF. The CDR3 nucleotides read TGTGCCACCAGGTTAAGCGGGGCGACAACTAATGAAAAACTGTTTTTT. The V call is TRBV15, the J call TRBJ1-4; D may be TRBD1 (5 bases). V was clipped by 6 bases and J by 0 bases, with 14 bases between them. Per the germline V gene, CDR1 is LNHNV and CDR2 is YYDKDF (reference sequence). The CDR3 has 16 amino acids.

In this sample, this clonotype turned up many times. The chain uses TRBV2 and TRBJ1-2; D is uncertain. Germline CDR1 is SNHLY and CDR2 is FYNNEI. The CDR3 runs to 13 residues. Trimming stripped 6 bases from V and 8 bases from J, with 16 bases between. The CDR3 coding sequence is TGTGCCAGCAGACCCACCGTAGGTGGAGGCTACACCTTC. Amino acids: CASRPTVGGGYTF.

The chain carries TRBV28 and TRBJ2-5; a weak D match, TRBD2 (6 bases). Trimming pared 8 bases from V and 5 bases from J, leaving 18 bases between. From germline, CDR1 is MDHEN and CDR2 SYDVKM. The CDR3 is made up of 14 amino acids. CDR3 sequence: CASGKGGGGETQYF. CDR3 nucleotide sequence: TGTGCCAGCGGTAAAGGAGGAGGAGGGGAGACCCAGTACTTC. Looking up the rest from reference TRBV28 and TRBJ2-5 gives the full variable domain: DVKVTQSSRYLVKRTGEKVFLECVQDMDHENMFWYRQDPGLGLRLIYFSYDVKMKEKGDIPEGYSVSREKKERFSLILESASTNQTSMYLCASGKGGGGETQYFGPGTRLLVL.

This clonotype was recorded many times. The chain combines TRBV19 with TRBJ2-3; possibly TRBD2 for D (5 bases). The CDR3 runs 14 residues. Trimming removed 10 bases from V and 8 bases from J, with 22 bases in between. The germline gives CDR1 LNHDA, CDR2 SQIVND (reference sequence). CDR3 amino acids: CATKPSGAVGTQYF. In DNA form, the CDR3 reads TGTGCCACAAAACCCAGCGGCGCCGTAGGTACGCAGTATTTT.

V gene TRBV2 combines with J gene TRBJ1-6, with unresolved D. V shed 5 bases and J shed 8 bases, with 13 bases lying between them. Per the germline V gene, CDR1 is SNHLY and CDR2 is FYNNEI. This CDR3 spans 14 amino acids. In nucleotides, the CDR3 is TGTGCCAGCAGTCCGGAGAGGGATCATTCACCCCTCCACTTT. It encodes CASSPERDHSPLHF.

There are many counts of this clonotype. The chain carries TRBV4-2 and TRBJ2-1; D gene unclear. The CDR3 is 16 residues long. The germline gives CDR1 LGHNA, CDR2 YNFKEQ. V was cut by 4 bases and J by 1 base, with 14 bases left in between. CDR3 sequence (DNA): TGTGCCAGCAGCCCGGTGATAGGAATTTCCTACAATGAGCAGTTCTTC. Translating it yields CASSPVIGISYNEQFF.

CDR3 sequence (DNA): TGTGCCAGCAGCGAGGGAGGCGGGAATGAGCAGTTCTTC. It translates to CASSEGGGNEQFF. The chain has TRBV7-3 and TRBJ2-1, with D maybe TRBD2 (6 bases). V lost 5 bases, J lost 7 bases, and 12 bases lay in between. Germline CDR1 and CDR2: SGHTA and FQGTGA. This CDR3 has 13 residues.

This clonotype was detected ten times or more. J is TRBJ2-7 and V is TRBV24-1, with D perhaps TRBD1 or TRBD2 (6 bases each). The V end was cut by 2 bases, the J end by 4 bases, with 17 bases between. The length of the CDR3 is 16 residues. Germline lookup yields CDR1 KGHDR and CDR2 SFDVKD. DNA for the CDR3: TGTGCCACCAGTGATTCGGGGGCTAACCTTGGGTACGAGCAGTACTTC. Amino acids: CATSDSGANLGYEQYF.

V usage is TRBV2 and J usage is TRBJ2-7, with D unresolved. The CDR3 covers 14 residues. V dropped 6 bases and J dropped 7 bases, with 19 bases sitting between them. Germline V gene data show CDR1 as SNHLY and CDR2 as FYNNEI. CDR3 protein: CASRRFRPLGEQYF. The CDR3 DNA follows: TGTGCCAGCAGAAGGTTTCGGCCCCTAGGGGAGCAGTACTTC.

The chain combines TRBV10-3 with TRBJ1-5, with D unclear. The length of the CDR3 is 12 residues. V was cut by 10 bases and J by 5 bases, with 12 bases left in between. From germline, CDR1 is ENHRY and CDR2 SYGVKD. The DNA for the CDR3 is TGTGCCAGCAGAGTATGGGATCAGCCCCAGCATTTT. This translates into CASRVWDQPQHF.